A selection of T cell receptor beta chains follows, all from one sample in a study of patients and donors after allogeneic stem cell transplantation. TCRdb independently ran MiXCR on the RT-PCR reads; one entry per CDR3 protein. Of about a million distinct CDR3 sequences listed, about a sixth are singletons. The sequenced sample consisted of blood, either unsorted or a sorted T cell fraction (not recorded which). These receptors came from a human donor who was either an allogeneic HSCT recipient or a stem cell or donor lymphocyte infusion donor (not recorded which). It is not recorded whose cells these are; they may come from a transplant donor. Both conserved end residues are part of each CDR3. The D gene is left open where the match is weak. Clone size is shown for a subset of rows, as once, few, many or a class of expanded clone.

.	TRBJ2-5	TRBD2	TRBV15	TGTGCCACCAGCAGAGATCCGGGACTAGCGGGAGAGACCCAGTACTTC	CATSRDPGLAGETQYF
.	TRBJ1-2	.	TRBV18	TGTGCCAGCTCACCGTCGGACAGCCGAGTCTATGGCTACACCTTC	CASSPSDSRVYGYTF
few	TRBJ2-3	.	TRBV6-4	TGTGCCAGCAGTGCGGGGGATCGCACAGATACGCAGTATTTT	CASSAGDRTDTQYF
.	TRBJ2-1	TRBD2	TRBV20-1	TGCAGTGCCAGAGCAAGGCGGGAGGGGGTTACCGGCAATGAGCAGTTCTTC	CSARARREGVTGNEQFF
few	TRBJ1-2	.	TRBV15	TGTGCCACCAGCCAAGACGGCACGGGCTATGGCTACACCTTC	CATSQDGTGYGYTF
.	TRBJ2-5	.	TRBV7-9	TGTGCCAGCAGCTTGCCGGGTTGGTACCAAGAGACCCAGTACTTC	CASSLPGWYQETQYF
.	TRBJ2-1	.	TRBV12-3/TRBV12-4	TGTGCCAGCAGTTTTTGGGAATACTACAATGAGCAGTTCTTC	CASSFWEYYNEQFF
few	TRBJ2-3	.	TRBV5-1	TGCGCCAGCAGCATGGGGCCAGGGGCAGATACGCAGTATTTT	CASSMGPGADTQYF
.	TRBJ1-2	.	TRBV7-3	TGTGCCAGCAGCTTAACTAAGCAGGGTCCTGGCTACACCTTC	CASSLTKQGPGYTF
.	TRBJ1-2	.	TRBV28	TGTGCCACCGGGGTGCCGGGCTACACCTTC	CATGVPGYTF
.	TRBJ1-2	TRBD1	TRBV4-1	TGCGCCAGCAGCGTACCCGGGACAGGGAGAGGCTACACCTTC	CASSVPGTGRGYTF
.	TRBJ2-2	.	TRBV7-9	TGTGCCAGCAGCTCCCCCCGACCCCAGGGTCCCGGGGAGCTGTTTTTT	CASSSPRPQGPGELFF
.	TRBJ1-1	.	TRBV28	TGTGCCAGCATCCCATCAGGGGTCGGCACTGAAGCTTTCTTT	CASIPSGVGTEAFF
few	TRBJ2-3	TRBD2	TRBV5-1	TGCGCCAGCAGCTGGGGACGTCTAGCGGGAGGGGTGGCAGATACGCAGTATTTT	CASSWGRLAGGVADTQYF
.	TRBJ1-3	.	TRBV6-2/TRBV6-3	TGTGCCAGCAGGAGGGACGGCTCTGGAAACACCATATATTTT	CASRRDGSGNTIYF